This T cell receptor beta chain was identified in a study of control samples from healthy donors and cancer patients. The table came from immunoSEQ multiplex PCR; TCRdb's copy has only in-frame clones and leaves some out. The sample lists under 150,000 clones, more than 75% seen once, with 2.9% in the top ten. The CDR3 covers 15 residues. Germline CDR1 and CDR2: SGHRS and YFSETQ. The trim removed 4 bases at V and 1 base at J, leaving 4 bases unmatched. V usage is TRBV5-1 and J usage is TRBJ2-1; 8 bases agree with TRBD2. The sequenced sample was blood. This receptor was obtained from a man aged 55 to 70 in good health. CDR3 bases: TGCGCCAGCAGCGGCGGGGGGTCGTCCTACAATGAGCAGTTCTTC. Translation: CASSGGGSSYNEQFF.